The clone carrying this T cell receptor (beta chain) was seen a handful of times. Its cognate antigen is unknown. The sequence runs out 3 residues before the end of the CDR3; the remainder is reconstructed from the germline J gene. Trimming cost V 6 bases and J 2 bases; bases outside gene matches: 4. Germline loops: CDR1 MNHEY, CDR2 SVGEGT. The CDR3 contains 13 residues. This record comes from a study of T cell clonality in common variable immunodeficiency. The method was immunoSEQ multiplex PCR; TCRdb's version includes in-frame clones alone and lacks a portion of them. The sample offers 20,000 to 30,000 clones and no singletons, the top ten holding roughly 22%. Study-wide points: CVID subjects shared fewer TCRbeta clones than healthy controls did. Fewer deletions and N-nucleotide insertions were reportedly seen in common variable immunodeficiency TCR beta sequences.

J is TRBJ2-7 and V is TRBV6-2 or TRBV6-3; 7 bases line up with TRBD1. Sequencing was performed on peripheral blood mononuclear cells. This clonotype was obtained from a human donor with common variable immunodeficiency. CDR3 DNA, as far as it was read: TGTGCCAGCAGGTTCCAGGGGGCCTACGAG. Its translation is CASRFQGAYE. The entire CDR3 is CASRFQGAYEQYF.